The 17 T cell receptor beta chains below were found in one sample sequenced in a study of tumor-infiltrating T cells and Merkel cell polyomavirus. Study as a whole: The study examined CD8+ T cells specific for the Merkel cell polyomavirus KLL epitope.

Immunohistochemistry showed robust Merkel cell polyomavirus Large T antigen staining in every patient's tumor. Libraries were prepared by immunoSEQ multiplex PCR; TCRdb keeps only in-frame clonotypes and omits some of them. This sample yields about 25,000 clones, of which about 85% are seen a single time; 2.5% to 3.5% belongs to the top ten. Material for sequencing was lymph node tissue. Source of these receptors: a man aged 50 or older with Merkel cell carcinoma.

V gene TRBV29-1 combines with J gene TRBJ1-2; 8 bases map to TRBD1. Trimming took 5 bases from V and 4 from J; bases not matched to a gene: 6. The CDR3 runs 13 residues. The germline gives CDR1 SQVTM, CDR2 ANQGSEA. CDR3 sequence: CSVSTGEAYGYTF. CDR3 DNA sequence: TGCAGCGTTTCGACAGGGGAGGCCTATGGCTACACCTTC.

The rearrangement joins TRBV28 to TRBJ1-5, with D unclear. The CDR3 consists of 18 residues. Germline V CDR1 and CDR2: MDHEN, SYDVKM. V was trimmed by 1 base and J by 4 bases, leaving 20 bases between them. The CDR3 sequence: CASSLFPPRGSSNQPQHF. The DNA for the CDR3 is TGTGCCAGCAGTTTATTCCCCCCCCGCGGGTCTTCAAATCAGCCCCAGCATTTT.

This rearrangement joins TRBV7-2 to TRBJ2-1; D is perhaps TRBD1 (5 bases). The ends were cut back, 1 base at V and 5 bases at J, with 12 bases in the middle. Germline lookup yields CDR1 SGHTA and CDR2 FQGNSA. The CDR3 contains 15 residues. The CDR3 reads CASSLEAGSHNEQFF. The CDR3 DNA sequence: TGTGCCAGCAGCTTAGAGGCAGGGTCCCACAATGAGCAGTTCTTC.

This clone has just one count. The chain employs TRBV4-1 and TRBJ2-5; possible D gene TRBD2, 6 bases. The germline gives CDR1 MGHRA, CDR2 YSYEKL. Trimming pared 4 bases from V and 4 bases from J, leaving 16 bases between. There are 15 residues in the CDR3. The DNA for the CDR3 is TGCGCCAGCAGCCCCGAGGTGAAGGGAGGAGAGACCCAGTACTTC. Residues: CASSPEVKGGETQYF.

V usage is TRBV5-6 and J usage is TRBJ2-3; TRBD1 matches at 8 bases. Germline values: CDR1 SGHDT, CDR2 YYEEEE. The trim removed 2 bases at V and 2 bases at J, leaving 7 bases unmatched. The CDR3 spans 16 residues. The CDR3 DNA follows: TGTGCCAGCAGCTTCGGACAGGGATGGGCCACAGATACGCAGTATTTT. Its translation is CASSFGQGWATDTQYF. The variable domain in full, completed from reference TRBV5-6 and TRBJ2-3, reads DAGVTQSPTHLIKTRGQQVTLRCSPKSGHDTVSWYQQALGQGPQFIFQYYEEEERQRGNFPDRFSGHQFPNYSSELNVNALLLGDSALYLCASSFGQGWATDTQYFGPGTRLTVL.

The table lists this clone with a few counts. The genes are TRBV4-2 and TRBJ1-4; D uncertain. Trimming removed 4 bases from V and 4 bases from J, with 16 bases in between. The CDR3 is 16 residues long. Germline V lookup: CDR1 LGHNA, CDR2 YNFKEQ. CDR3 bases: TGTGCCAGCAGCCGGAGGCCCCTAGGCGATAATGAAAAACTGTTTTTT. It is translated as CASSRRPLGDNEKLFF.

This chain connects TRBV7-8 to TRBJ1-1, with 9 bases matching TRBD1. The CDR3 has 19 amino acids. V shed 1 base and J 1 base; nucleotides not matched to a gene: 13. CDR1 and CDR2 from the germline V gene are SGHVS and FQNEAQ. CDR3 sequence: CASSLDSRTGVDENTEAFF. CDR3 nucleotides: TGTGCCAGCAGCTTAGATTCTAGGACAGGGGTGGATGAGAACACTGAAGCTTTCTTT.

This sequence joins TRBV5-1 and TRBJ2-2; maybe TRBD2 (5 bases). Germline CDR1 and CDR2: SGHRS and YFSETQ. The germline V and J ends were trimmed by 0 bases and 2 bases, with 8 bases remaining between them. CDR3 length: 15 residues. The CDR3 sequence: CASSLGLSNTGELFF. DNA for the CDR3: TGCGCCAGCAGCTTGGGACTATCCAACACCGGGGAGCTGTTTTTT. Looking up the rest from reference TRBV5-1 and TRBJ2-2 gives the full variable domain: KAGVTQTPRYLIKTRGQQVTLSCSPISGHRSVSWYQQTPGQGLQFLFEYFSETQRNKGNFPGRFSGRQFSNSRSEMNVSTLELGDSALYLCASSLGLSNTGELFFGEGSRLTVL.

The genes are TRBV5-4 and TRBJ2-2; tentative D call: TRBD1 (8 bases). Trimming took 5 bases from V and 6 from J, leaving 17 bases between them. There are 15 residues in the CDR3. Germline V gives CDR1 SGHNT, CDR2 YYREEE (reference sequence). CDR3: CASRGGGQASGELFF. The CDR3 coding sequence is TGTGCCAGCAGAGGCGGGGGACAGGCCTCCGGGGAGCTGTTTTTT.

CDR3 nucleotides: TGTGCCAGCAGCCCCCTCTCGGGGGGAGGGAAAGAGACCCAGTACTTC. It codes for CASSPLSGGGKETQYF. This chain uses TRBV7-3 with TRBJ2-5, with 7 bases lining up with TRBD2. This CDR3 spans 16 amino acids. The germline V gene encodes CDR1 SGHTA and CDR2 FQGTGA. V lost 5 bases and J lost 3; bases outside the gene matches: 12.

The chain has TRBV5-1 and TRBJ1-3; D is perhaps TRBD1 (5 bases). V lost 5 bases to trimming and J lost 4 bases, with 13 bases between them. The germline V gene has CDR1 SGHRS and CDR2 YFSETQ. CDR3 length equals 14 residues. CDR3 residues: CASRNDDSGNTIYF. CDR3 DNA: TGCGCCAGCAGAAACGACGACAGCGGAAACACCATATATTTT.

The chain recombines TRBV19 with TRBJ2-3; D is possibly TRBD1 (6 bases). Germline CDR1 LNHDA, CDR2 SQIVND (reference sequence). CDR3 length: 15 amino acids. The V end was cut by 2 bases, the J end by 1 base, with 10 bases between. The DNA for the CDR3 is TGTGCCAGTAGTATAACGGCAGGGGGCACAGATACGCAGTATTTT. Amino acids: CASSITAGGTDTQYF.

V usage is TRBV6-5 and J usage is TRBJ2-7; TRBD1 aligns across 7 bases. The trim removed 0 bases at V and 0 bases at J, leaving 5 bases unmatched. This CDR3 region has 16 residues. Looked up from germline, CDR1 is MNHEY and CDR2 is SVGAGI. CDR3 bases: TGTGCCAGCAGTTACTCCGGGACAGAATTCTCCTACGAGCAGTACTTC. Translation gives CASSYSGTEFSYEQYF.

This CDR3 is CASSPSSGSSYEQYF. CDR3 nucleotides: TGTGCCAGCAGCCCCAGTAGCGGGAGCTCCTACGAGCAGTACTTC. The chain joins TRBV11-1 to TRBJ2-7; TRBD2 matches 9 bases. The V and J ends lost 5 bases and 0 bases, in that order; junction bases with no gene match: 5. The germline V gene has CDR1 SGHAT and CDR2 FQDESV (reference sequence). This CDR3 spans 15 amino acids.

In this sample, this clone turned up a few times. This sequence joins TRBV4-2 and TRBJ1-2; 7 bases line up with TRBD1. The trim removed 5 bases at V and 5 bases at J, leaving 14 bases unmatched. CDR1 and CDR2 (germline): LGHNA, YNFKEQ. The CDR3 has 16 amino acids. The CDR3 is CASSARDSRLRYGYTF. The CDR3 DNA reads TGTGCCAGCAGCGCCCGGGACAGCCGGCTGAGGTATGGCTACACCTTC.

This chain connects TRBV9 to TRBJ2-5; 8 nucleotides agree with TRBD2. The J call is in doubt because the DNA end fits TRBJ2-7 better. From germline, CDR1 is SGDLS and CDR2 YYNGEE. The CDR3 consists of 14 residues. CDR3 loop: CASSAAGTRTEQYF. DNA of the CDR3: TGTGCCAGCAGCGCAGCCGGGACTAGGACCGAGCAGTACTTC.

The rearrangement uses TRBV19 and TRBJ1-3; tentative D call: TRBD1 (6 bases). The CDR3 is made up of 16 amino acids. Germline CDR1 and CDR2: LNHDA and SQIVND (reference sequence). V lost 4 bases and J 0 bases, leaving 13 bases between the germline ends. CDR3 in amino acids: CASSRLRQDSGNTIYF. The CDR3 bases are TGTGCCAGTAGTAGACTCCGACAGGACTCTGGAAACACCATATATTTT.